This T cell receptor (beta chain) is from a study of beta chain features in type 1 diabetes. This clone was seen once. What it binds is unknown. TCRB transcripts that were expressed got sequenced, as all of the isolated RNA had been reverse transcribed. Profiled with immunoSEQ multiplex PCR; TCRdb holds only in-frame clones, not every one. The table lists about 240,000 clones, 25% to 30% of them singletons, with approximately 4% in the top ten. Losses at the gene ends were 0 bases for V and 3 bases for J; bases not matched to a gene: 3. The CDR3 length is 15 residues. Germline lookup yields CDR1 SGDLS and CDR2 YYNGEE. Findings of the study overall: It was among patients, rather than healthy donors, that naive, central memory and Treg TCRB repertoires appeared more similar. VDJ junctions from type 1 diabetes patients carried fewer insertions and larger deletions.

CD4+ cells of the naive, central memory, regulatory and stem cell-like memory types were sorted via CD45RO/CCR7/CD25/CD127/CD95/CD27. Sequencing was carried out using central memory CD4+ T cells from blood. The TCR originated in a man younger than 40 in good health. J is TRBJ2-1 and V is TRBV9, with 7 bases lining up with TRBD1. CDR3 nucleotide sequence: TGTGCCAGCAGCGTAGGGGACAGTATCTACAATGAGCAGTTCTTC. Its protein product is CASSVGDSIYNEQFF. Full variable domain (outside the CDR3, taken from reference TRBV9 and TRBJ2-1): DSGVTQTPKHLITATGQRVTLRCSPRSGDLSVYWYQQSLDQGLQFLIQYYNGEERAKGNILERFSAQQFPDLHSELNLSSLELGDSALYFCASSVGDSIYNEQFFGPGTRLTVL.